Listed below are T cell receptor beta chains from one sample, sequenced in a study of metastatic and nonmetastatic thyroid tumors. TCRdb re-called clones from the PCR reads using MiXCR. Here the sample spans more than 20,000 clones, roughly 18% being singletons. Sequenced: adjacent normal tissue. All receptors derive from a male donor with papillary thyroid cancer or a benign thyroid nodule (not recorded which). Some clones in this sample may be carry-over from other donors' samples. The conserved cysteine and the conserved F or W are not part of the CDR3 here. The D gene is left open where the match is weak.

v_call d_call cdr3_aa
TRBV5-6 . ASSSRIQNYGYT
TRBV2 . ASSEGFEAF
TRBV5-6 . ASSRIQGFFGNTIY
TRBV7-2 . ASSPLDIRNTESF
TRBV15 . ATNRVRGLNTEAF
TRBV19 TRBD1 ASSLDRGKSQPQH
TRBV12-3/TRBV12-4 . ASRTTRRGLTQY
TRBV5-1 TRBD1 ASSLGQGTYNEQF
TRBV7-3 . ASSLTRSPGGELF
TRBV3-1 . ASYSGELF
TRBV6-5 TRBD2 ASRPEPAGGNTDTQY
TRBV3-1 TRBD1 ASSLRDRGGTEAF
TRBV6-1 TRBD2 ASKTSGAFTDTQY
TRBV3-1 . ASTRGGRTEAF
TRBV29-1 TRBD2 SVETSGGLFEQF
TRBV6-5 TRBD2 ASSYSSSGGREQF
TRBV6-2/TRBV6-3 TRBD2 ASSRTSGSSYNEQF
TRBV28 . ASSFSGLGYGYT
TRBV11-2 TRBD2 ASSEPTVGRGGDTQY
TRBV24-1 TRBD1 ATSTGVGETQY
TRBV4-1 . ASSQGTGSNTGELF
TRBV5-1 . ASRSVLNEQY
TRBV15 . ATSRGGTRTRETQY
TRBV6-1 . ASSEAKAVHSGNTIY
TRBV2 TRBD1 ASSETGAGNYGYT
TRBV9 . ASSKRGADTQY
TRBV6-1 . ASSGLATTEVSQY
TRBV28 . ASSPLRLEQY
TRBV18 . ASSPQERRPGELF
TRBV5-1 TRBD1 ASSLTGTATNEKLF
TRBV24-1 . ATSDFGGRRSWYEQY
TRBV6-1 . ASSDFNGLSNQPQH
TRBV4-3 . ASSQVGENQETQY
TRBV2 TRBD1 ASKTGADSPLH
TRBV3-1 . ASSQDLADSSYNEQF
TRBV5-1 . ASSLGTHSYEQY
TRBV24-1 TRBD1 ATSEVDRDVGQLF
TRBV5-6 . ASSLALNSGNTIY
TRBV10-3 . AISEQGNTEELF
TRBV2 TRBD1 ASRDRGTHYGYT
TRBV5-4 TRBD1 ASSLKGTGGPVYT
TRBV5-4 TRBD1 ASSLEVFYGQGASNQPQH
TRBV7-8 . ASRLNRDGLLKPQY
TRBV15 . ASSRGQAEQY
TRBV6-2/TRBV6-3 TRBD1 ASSPRDSGAAQY
TRBV7-3 . ASSSRGNNEQF
TRBV13 TRBD2 ASISLAGGISYEQY
TRBV5-8 . ASSRKENTEAF
TRBV7-8 TRBD2 ASSQVGPSGGAYNEQF
TRBV6-2/TRBV6-3 . ASRGLGRANTGELF
TRBV24-1 . ATSVGDITDTQY
TRBV3-1 TRBD2 ASSQRRGGGEQF
TRBV9 TRBD1 ASSVCPGQGFNEQF
TRBV9 . AISVDQWNEQF
TRBV29-1 . SVEIAGRSYEQY